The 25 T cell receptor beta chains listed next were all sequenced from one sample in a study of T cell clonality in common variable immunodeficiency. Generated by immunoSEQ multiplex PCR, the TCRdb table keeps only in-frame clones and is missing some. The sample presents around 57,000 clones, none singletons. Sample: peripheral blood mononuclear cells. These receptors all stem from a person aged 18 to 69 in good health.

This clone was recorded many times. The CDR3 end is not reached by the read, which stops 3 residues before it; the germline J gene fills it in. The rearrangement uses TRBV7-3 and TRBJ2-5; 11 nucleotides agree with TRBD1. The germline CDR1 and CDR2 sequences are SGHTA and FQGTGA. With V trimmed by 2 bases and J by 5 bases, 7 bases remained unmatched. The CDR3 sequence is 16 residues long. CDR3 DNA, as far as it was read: TGTGCCAGCAGCTTAGGGACAGGGGGGATCTGGGAGACC. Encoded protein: CASSLGTGGIWET. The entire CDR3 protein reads CASSLGTGGIWETQYF.

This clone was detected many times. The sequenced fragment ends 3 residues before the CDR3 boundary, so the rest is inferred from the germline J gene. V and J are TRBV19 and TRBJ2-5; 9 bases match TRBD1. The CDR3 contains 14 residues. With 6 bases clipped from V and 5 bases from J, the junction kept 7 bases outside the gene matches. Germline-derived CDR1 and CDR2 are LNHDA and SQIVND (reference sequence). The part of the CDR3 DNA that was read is TGTGCCAGTAGACGGACAGGGGTGGGGGAGACC. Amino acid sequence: CASRRTGVGET. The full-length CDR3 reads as CASRRTGVGETQYF.

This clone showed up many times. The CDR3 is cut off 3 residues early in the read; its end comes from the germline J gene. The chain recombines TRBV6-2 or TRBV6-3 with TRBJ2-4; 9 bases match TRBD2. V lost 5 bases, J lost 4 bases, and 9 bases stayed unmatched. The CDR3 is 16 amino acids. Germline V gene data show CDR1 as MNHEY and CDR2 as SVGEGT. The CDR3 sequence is CASSPVAGDWKNIQYF. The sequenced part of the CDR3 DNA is TGTGCCAGCAGTCCAGTAGCGGGAGACTGGAAAAACATT.

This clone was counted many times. Incomplete CDR3 DNA: TGTGCCAGCAGCTTATCCGGGGTTAAAACTGAA. Amino acids: CASSLSGVKTE. The complete CDR3 sequence is CASSLSGVKTEAFF. The chain employs TRBV13 and TRBJ1-1; D not certain. Coverage ceases 3 residues before the CDR3 finishes, and the germline J gene fills in the end. CDR3 length: 14 residues. V lost 2 bases, J lost 5 bases, and 12 bases lay in between. Germline V gene lookup returns CDR1 PRHDT and CDR2 FYEKMQ (reference sequence).

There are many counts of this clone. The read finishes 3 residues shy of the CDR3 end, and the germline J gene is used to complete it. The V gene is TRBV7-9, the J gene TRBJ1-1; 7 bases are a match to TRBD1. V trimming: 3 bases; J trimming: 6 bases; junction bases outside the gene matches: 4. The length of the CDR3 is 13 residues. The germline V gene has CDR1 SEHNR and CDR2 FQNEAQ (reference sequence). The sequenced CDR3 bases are TGTGCCAGCAGCTTTCGGCAGGGGGCTGAA. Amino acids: CASSFRQGAE. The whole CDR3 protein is CASSFRQGAEAFF.

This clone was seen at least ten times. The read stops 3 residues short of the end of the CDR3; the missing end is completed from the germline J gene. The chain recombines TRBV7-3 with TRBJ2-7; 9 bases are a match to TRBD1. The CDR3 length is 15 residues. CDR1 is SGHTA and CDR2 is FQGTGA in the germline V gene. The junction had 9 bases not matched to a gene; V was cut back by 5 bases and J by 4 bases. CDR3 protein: CASSPTGGNLYEQYF. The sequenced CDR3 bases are TGTGCCAGCAGCCCGACAGGGGGTAATCTTTACGAG.

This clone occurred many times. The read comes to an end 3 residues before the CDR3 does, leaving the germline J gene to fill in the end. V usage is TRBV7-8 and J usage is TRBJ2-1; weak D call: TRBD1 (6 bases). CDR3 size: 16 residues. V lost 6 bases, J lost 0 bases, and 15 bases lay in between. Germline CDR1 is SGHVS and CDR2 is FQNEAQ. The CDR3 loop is CASRSPQGSSYNEQFF. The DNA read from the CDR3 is TGTGCCAGCAGATCTCCTCAGGGGAGCTCCTACAATGAG.

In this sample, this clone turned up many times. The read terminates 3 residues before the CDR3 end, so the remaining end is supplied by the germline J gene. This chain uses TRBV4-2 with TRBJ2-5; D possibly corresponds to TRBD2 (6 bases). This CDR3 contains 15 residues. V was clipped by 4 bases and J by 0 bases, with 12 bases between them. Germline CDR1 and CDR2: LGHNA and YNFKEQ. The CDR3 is CASSREGGYQETQYF. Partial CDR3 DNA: TGTGCCAGCAGCCGAGAAGGAGGGTACCAAGAGACC.

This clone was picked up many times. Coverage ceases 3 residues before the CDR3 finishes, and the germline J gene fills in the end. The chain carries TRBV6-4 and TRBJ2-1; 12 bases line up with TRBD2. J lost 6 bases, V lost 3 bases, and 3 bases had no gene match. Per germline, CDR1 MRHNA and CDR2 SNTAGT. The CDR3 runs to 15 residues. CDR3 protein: CASSEETSGSNEQFF. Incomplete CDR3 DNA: TGTGCCAGCAGTGAGGAGACTAGCGGGAGCAATGAG.

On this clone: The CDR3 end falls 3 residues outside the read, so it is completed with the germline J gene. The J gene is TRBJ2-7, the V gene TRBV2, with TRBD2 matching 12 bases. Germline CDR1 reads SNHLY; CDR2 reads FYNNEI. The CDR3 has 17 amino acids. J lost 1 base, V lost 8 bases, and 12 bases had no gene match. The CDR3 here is CASQTAASGGESYEQYF. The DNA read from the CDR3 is TGTGCCAGCCAAACGGCGGCTAGCGGGGGGGAATCCTACGAG.

The sequenced part of the CDR3 DNA is TGCAGCGCCAACAGGGGGGAGGACTACGAG. Residues: CSANRGEDYE. The complete CDR3 reads CSANRGEDYEQYF. This chain connects TRBV20-1 to TRBJ2-7; 8 nucleotides match TRBD1. The observed sequence ends 3 residues before the CDR3 terminus, with the missing tail filled in from the germline J gene. Per germline, CDR1 DFQATT and CDR2 SNEGSKA (reference sequence). CDR3 length: 13 amino acids.

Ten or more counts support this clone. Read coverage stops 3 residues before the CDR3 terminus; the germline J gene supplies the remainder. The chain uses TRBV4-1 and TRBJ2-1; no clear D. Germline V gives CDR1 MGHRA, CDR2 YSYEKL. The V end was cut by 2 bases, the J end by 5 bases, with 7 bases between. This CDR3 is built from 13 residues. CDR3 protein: CASSQNTHNEQFF. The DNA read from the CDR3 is TGCGCCAGCAGCCAAAATACACACAATGAG.

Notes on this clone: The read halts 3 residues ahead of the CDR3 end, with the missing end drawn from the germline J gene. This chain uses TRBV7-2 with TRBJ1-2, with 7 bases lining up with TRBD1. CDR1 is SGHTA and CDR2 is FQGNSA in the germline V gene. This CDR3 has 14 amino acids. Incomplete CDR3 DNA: TGTGCCAGCAGCTCGACAGGGAGCACAGATACC. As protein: CASSSTGSTDT. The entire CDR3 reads CASSSTGSTDTYTF.

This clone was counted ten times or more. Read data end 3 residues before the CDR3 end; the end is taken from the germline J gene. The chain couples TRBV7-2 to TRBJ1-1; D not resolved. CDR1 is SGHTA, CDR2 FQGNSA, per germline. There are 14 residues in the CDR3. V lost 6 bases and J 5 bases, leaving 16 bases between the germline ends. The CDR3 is CASSYQTRKTEAFF. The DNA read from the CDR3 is TGTGCCAGCAGTTACCAGACTCGGAAAACTGAA.

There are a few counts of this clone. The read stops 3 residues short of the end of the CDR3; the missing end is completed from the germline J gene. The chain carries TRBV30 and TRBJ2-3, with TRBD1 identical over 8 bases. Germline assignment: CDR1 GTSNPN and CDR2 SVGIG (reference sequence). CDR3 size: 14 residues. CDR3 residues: CAWSLNRGNQPQYF. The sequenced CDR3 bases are TGTGCCTGGAGTCTAAACAGGGGGAATCAGCCG.

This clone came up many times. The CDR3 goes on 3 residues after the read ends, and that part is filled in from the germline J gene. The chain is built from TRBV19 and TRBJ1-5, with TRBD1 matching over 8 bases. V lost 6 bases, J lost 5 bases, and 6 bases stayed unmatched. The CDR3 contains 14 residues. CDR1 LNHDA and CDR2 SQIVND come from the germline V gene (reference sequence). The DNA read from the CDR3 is TGTGCCAGTAGCCCAGGGGGCGGCTATCAGCCC. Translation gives CASSPGGGYQP. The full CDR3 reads CASSPGGGYQPQHF.

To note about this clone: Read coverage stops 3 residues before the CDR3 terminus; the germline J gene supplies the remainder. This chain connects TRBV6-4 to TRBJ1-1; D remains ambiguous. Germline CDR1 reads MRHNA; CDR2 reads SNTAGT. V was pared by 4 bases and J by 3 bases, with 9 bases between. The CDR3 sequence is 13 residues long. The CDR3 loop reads CASSVEGHTEAFF. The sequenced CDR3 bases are TGTGCCAGCAGTGTGGAGGGCCACACTGAA.

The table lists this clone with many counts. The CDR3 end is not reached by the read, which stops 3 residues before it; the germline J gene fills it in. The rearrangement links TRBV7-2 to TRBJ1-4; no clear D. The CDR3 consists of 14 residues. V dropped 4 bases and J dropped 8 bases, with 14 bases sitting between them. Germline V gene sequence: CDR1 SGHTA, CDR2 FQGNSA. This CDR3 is CASSWAPIGEKLFF. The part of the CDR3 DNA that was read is TGTGCCAGCAGCTGGGCCCCGATTGGGGAAAAA. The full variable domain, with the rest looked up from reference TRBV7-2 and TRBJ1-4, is GAGVSQSPSNKVTEKGKDVELRCDPISGHTALYWYRQSLGQGLEFLIYFQGNSAPDKSGLPSDRFSAERTGGSVSTLTIQRTQQEDSAVYLCASSWAPIGEKLFFGSGTQLSVL.

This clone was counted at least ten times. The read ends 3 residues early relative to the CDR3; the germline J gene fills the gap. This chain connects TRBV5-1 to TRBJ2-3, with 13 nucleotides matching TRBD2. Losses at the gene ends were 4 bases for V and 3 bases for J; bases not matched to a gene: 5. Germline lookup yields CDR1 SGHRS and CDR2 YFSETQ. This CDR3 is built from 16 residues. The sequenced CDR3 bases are TGCGCCAGCAGCCTAGGACTAGCGGGAGATACAGATACG. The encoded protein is CASSLGLAGDTDT. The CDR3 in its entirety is CASSLGLAGDTDTQYF.

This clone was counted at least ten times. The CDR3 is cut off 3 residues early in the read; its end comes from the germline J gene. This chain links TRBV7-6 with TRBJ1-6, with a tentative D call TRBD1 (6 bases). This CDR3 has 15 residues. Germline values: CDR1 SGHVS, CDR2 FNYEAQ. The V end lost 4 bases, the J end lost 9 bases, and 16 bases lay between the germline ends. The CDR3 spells CASSSQAGVGSPLHF. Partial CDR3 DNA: TGTGCCAGCAGCTCCCAGGCAGGGGTAGGTTCACCC.

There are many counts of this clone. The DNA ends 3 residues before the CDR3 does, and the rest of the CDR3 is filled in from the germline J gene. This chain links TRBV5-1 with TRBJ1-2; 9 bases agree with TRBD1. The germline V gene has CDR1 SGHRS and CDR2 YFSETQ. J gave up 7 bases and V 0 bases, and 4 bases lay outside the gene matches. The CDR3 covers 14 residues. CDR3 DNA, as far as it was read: TGCGCCAGCAGCTTGGAGGGGACAGGGTCTGGC. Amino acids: CASSLEGTGSG. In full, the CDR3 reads CASSLEGTGSGYTF. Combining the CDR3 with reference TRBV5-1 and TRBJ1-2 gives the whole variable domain KAGVTQTPRYLIKTRGQQVTLSCSPISGHRSVSWYQQTPGQGLQFLFEYFSETQRNKGNFPGRFSGRQFSNSRSEMNVSTLELGDSALYLCASSLEGTGSGYTFGSGTRLTVV.

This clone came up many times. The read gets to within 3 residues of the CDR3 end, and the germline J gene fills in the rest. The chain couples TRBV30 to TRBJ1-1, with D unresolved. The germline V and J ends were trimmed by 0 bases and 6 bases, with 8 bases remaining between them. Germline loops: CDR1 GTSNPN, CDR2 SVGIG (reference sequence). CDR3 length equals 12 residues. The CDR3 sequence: CAWSVVGPEAFF. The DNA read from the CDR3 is TGTGCCTGGAGTGTGGTAGGGCCTGAA. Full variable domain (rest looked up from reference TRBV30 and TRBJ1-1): SQTIHQWPATLVQPVGSPLSLECTVEGTSNPNLYWYRQAAGRGLQLLFYSVGIGQISSEVPQNLSASRPQDRQFILSSKKLLLSDSGFYLCAWSVVGPEAFFGQGTRLTVV.

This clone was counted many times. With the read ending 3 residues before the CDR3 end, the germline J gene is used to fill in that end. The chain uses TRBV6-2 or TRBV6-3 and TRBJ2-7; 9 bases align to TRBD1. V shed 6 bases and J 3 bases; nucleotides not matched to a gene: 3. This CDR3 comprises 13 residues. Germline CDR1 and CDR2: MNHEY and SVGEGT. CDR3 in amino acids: CASSWDRVYEQYF. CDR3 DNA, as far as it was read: TGTGCCAGCAGCTGGGACAGGGTCTACGAG.

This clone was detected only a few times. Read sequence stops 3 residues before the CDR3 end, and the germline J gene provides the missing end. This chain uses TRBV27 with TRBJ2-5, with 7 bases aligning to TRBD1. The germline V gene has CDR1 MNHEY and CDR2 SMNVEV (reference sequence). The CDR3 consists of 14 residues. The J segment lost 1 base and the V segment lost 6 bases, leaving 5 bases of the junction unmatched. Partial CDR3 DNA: TGTGCCAGCAGCCACCGGGACAGCCAAGAGACC. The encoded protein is CASSHRDSQET. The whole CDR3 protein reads CASSHRDSQETQYF.

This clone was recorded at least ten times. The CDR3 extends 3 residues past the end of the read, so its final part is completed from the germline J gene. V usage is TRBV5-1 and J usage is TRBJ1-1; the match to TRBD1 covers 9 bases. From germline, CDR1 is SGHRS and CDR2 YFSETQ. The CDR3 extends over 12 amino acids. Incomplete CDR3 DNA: TGCGCCAGCGGACGGACAGGGGAAAAA. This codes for CASGRTGEK. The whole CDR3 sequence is CASGRTGEKAFF. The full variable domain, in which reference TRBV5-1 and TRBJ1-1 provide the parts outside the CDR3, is KAGVTQTPRYLIKTRGQQVTLSCSPISGHRSVSWYQQTPGQGLQFLFEYFSETQRNKGNFPGRFSGRQFSNSRSEMNVSTLELGDSALYLCASGRTGEKAFFGQGTRLTVV.